This is a list of T cell receptor beta chains from one sample in a study of T cells in Graves' hyperthyroidism and ophthalmopathy. Using its own MiXCR run on the multiplex PCR reads, TCRdb lists one record per CDR3 protein. This table has roughly 500,000 distinct CDR3 sequences, roughly 45% appearing once. The specimen was peripheral blood or thyroid tissue (not recorded which). All receptors come from an adult woman with Graves' disease, either hyperthyroidism or ophthalmopathy (not recorded which). The conserved cysteine and the conserved F or W are not part of the CDR3 here. Size is omitted from some rows. Given values are once, few, many or a class for expanded clones.

.,TRBJ1-6,TRBV20-1,SAAGTGDSPLH
.,TRBJ2-2,TRBV6-1,ASSSPSTGELF
.,TRBJ2-7,TRBV2,ASSDDGTPTYEQY
many,TRBJ2-5,TRBV27,ASSSMDTQY
few,TRBJ2-7,TRBV25-1,ASSMGQGAEQY
.,TRBJ1-2,TRBV2,ASKRQGQINYGYT
.,TRBJ1-1,TRBV29-1,SVGNRNTEAF
many,TRBJ1-5,TRBV6-6,ASSYSRDLSNQPQH
.,TRBJ2-2,TRBV19,ASSSRRGGTGELF
few,TRBJ1-1,TRBV6-5,ASSYRGDTVAF
many,TRBJ2-7,TRBV5-1,ASSLGTNEQY
few,TRBJ2-7,TRBV9,ASSSTTVNEQY
many,TRBJ1-2,TRBV12-3/TRBV12-4,ASSSTAGGYT
many,TRBJ2-7,TRBV4-3,ASSHLQGANYEQY
.,TRBJ2-6,TRBV19,ASTDRGLPNTGANVLT
.,TRBJ2-7,TRBV28,ASSLGQPPYEQY
.,.,TRBV15,ATLGAGRSETQY
.,TRBJ1-2,TRBV7-9,ASSFSGAGYGYT
.,TRBJ1-2,TRBV30,ALDRDRGGYT
.,TRBJ2-7,TRBV7-9,ASSLVSARGEQY
many,TRBJ2-5,TRBV20-1,SAPGTNRRETQY
.,TRBJ2-7,TRBV29-1,SVWGGGLAVYEQY
many,TRBJ1-6,TRBV7-9,ASSLERGQGSPLH
many,TRBJ1-1,TRBV12-3/TRBV12-4,ASSPYRGVETEAF
many,TRBJ1-2,TRBV6-1,ASRAPDRANGYT
few,TRBJ1-1,TRBV6-2/TRBV6-3,ASGMSGEAF
many,TRBJ1-1,TRBV20-1,SARDGGGNTEAF
.,TRBJ1-1,TRBV10-1,ASSGGQPNTEAF
.,TRBJ1-2,TRBV7-9,ASSHRDRGHGYT
.,TRBJ2-7,TRBV24-1,ATSDVTGGWGEQY
many,TRBJ1-6,TRBV20-1,SARDILDTGYNSPLH
many,TRBJ1-5,TRBV20-1,SALRETPYSNQPQH
many,TRBJ1-2,TRBV20-1,SATIIREIYGYT
.,TRBJ2-7,TRBV7-9,ASSSRDRGGYEQY
.,TRBJ2-5,TRBV14,ASSTRTGDGETQY
.,TRBJ1-5,TRBV29-1,SVEDGDRQPQH
.,TRBJ1-4,TRBV7-3,ASSPPTTGPTNEKLF
few,TRBJ1-2,TRBV12-3/TRBV12-4,ASSGDGENYGYT
few,TRBJ2-2,TRBV5-1,ASSLAPLAGGPDTGELF
.,TRBJ2-5,TRBV10-3,AIKSSAGQETQY
.,TRBJ2-7,TRBV24-1,ATGTADSYEQY
many,TRBJ2-5,TRBV5-1,ASSLEGPQETQY
.,TRBJ1-2,TRBV28,ASRHPVNYGYT
.,TRBJ1-6,TRBV28,ASSAGFGSPLH
.,TRBJ1-1,TRBV5-1,ASSPGQINTEAF
.,TRBJ1-1,TRBV18,ASSQTDRGNTEAF
few,TRBJ1-3,TRBV29-1,SVGGSLTGNTIY
.,TRBJ1-1,TRBV9,ASSFGAVNTEAF